The 12 T cell receptor beta chains presented below share a single source sample, sequenced in a study of regulatory T cells in long-lasting Graves disease. Arm-PCR of CDR3 regions with iRepertoire HTBI primers generated TCR beta libraries. TCRdb ran MiXCR on the multiplex PCR reads and lists one entry per CDR3 protein. The sample lists hundreds of thousands of distinct CDR3 sequences, more than 15% occurring once. The time point is: newly diagnosed GD, antithyroid drugs for less than 3 months. Extracted RNA from PBMCs served as the source of the TCR library. The sample was also reused in another study, on T cells in Graves' hyperthyroidism and ophthalmopathy.

This sample comprised peripheral blood mononuclear cells (PBMCs), obtained at new diagnosis, from a patient treated with antithyroid drugs. The receptors here all came from a woman aged 35-60 years with Graves disease.

This clonotype was counted ten times or more. The rearrangement uses TRBV2 and TRBJ2-4; perhaps TRBD2 as D (6 bases). CDR1 is SNHLY and CDR2 is FYNNEI in the germline V gene. V was cut by 10 bases and J by 0 bases, with 10 bases left in between. The CDR3 is 13 amino acids. For the CDR3, the DNA is TGTGCCACCCAACTAGCAGCCAAAAACATTCAGTACTTC. It translates to CATQLAAKNIQYF.

Details on this clonotype: A read error is possible here, since a much larger clone lies one base away. The chain employs TRBV6-1 and TRBJ1-4; a possible D gene is TRBD1 (5 bases). The CDR3 covers 13 residues. The germline V gene encodes CDR1 MNHNS and CDR2 SASEGT. Between the trimmed V and J ends, which lost 8 bases and 8 bases, there was a span of 15 bases. CDR3 DNA: TGTGCCAGCGGTCGCCAGGGCGACGAAAAACTGTTTTTT. Its protein product is CASGRQGDEKLFF.

This chain uses TRBV20-1 with TRBJ2-7, with a tentative D call TRBD1 (5 bases). The CDR3 length is 15 residues. Germline V lookup: CDR1 DFQATT, CDR2 SNEGSKA (reference sequence). V lost 0 bases to trimming and J lost 5 bases, with 17 bases between them. The DNA for the CDR3 is TGCAGTGCTAGAGATCCAGCAGGGTATGATAACGAGCAGTACTTC. This gives the protein CSARDPAGYDNEQYF.

The CDR3 DNA is TGTGCCATCAGCGAGGGGCGAGGTGGCTACACCTTC. Amino acids: CAISEGRGGYTF. This chain joins TRBV10-3 and TRBJ1-2; possible D gene TRBD1, 5 bases. V was cut by 6 bases and J by 7 bases, with 12 bases left in between. The CDR3 sequence is 12 residues long. Looked up from germline, CDR1 is ENHRY and CDR2 is SYGVKD.

The table lists this clonotype with many counts. The chain links TRBV19 to TRBJ1-1; D ambiguous. Germline CDR1 is LNHDA and CDR2 is SQIVND (reference sequence). This CDR3 spans 14 amino acids. The V end was cut by 0 bases, the J end by 1 base, with 6 bases between. CDR3 DNA sequence: TGTGCCAGTAGTATAGAACGGGAGAACACTGAAGCTTTCTTT. Its protein is CASSIERENTEAFF.

The chain employs TRBV7-9 and TRBJ1-6, with D hard to call. Germline V gene sequence: CDR1 SEHNR, CDR2 FQNEAQ (reference sequence). The CDR3 extends over 14 amino acids. The V and J ends lost 1 base and 9 bases respectively, with 10 bases between them. The CDR3 spells CASSLVASSSPLHF. The CDR3 DNA is TGTGCCAGCAGCTTAGTCGCCAGTAGTTCACCCCTCCACTTT.

The rearrangement joins TRBV29-1 to TRBJ1-2; no clear D. The V end was cut by 4 bases, the J end by 7 bases, with 10 bases between. CDR3 length equals 11 residues. Germline loops: CDR1 SQVTM, CDR2 ANQGSEA. The CDR3 loop is CSVGEGFGYTF. As DNA, the CDR3 is TGCAGCGTTGGGGAGGGCTTTGGCTACACCTTC.

A few counts support this clonotype. The CDR3 protein is CASSATGWDTEAFF. CDR3 bases: TGTGCCAGCAGCGCGACAGGGTGGGACACTGAAGCTTTCTTT. The chain recombines TRBV9 with TRBJ1-1, with 7 nucleotides matching TRBD1. V was pared by 3 bases and J by 3 bases, with 5 bases of the junction left unmatched. Germline CDR1 and CDR2: SGDLS and YYNGEE. There are 14 residues in the CDR3.

The V call is TRBV5-1, the J call TRBJ2-1, with D unresolved. Germline V lookup: CDR1 SGHRS, CDR2 YFSETQ. V lost 4 bases, J lost 5 bases, and 10 bases lay in between. The CDR3 has 13 residues. The CDR3 sequence: CASSPLPDNEQFF. CDR3 DNA sequence: TGCGCCAGCAGCCCACTCCCTGACAATGAGCAGTTCTTC.

This clonotype appeared many times. The chain uses TRBV4-1 and TRBJ1-1, with D possibly TRBD1 on 5 matching bases. Germline CDR1 MGHRA, CDR2 YSYEKL. The CDR3 is made up of 15 amino acids. Trimming removed 3 bases from V and 0 bases from J, with 11 bases in between. Written as DNA, the CDR3 is TGCGCCAGCAGCCATATTGACAGCATGAACACTGAAGCTTTCTTT. Its protein is CASSHIDSMNTEAFF.

This sequence joins TRBV6-1 and TRBJ1-3; 8 bases match TRBD1. The V gene's germline CDR1 is MNHNS and CDR2 SASEGT. With 5 bases clipped from V and 4 bases from J, the junction kept 13 bases outside the gene matches. The CDR3 runs to 17 residues. In nucleotides, the CDR3 is TGTGCCAGCAGTCTTATCTGGACAGGGTCGTCCGGAAACACCATATATTTT. It is translated as CASSLIWTGSSGNTIYF.

This clonotype was counted ten times or more. The rearrangement links TRBV6-5 to TRBJ1-3, with no clear D. Trimming removed 0 bases at V and 0 bases at J, with 6 bases between. The germline CDR1 and CDR2 sequences are MNHEY and SVGAGI. The CDR3 sequence is 15 residues long. The CDR3: CASSYSINSGNTIYF. CDR3 DNA sequence: TGTGCCAGCAGTTACTCGATCAACTCTGGAAACACCATATATTTT.